The rows below give T cell receptor beta chains drawn from one sample of a study of cytomegalovirus exposure and HLA in healthy donors. The table came from immunoSEQ multiplex PCR; TCRdb's copy has only in-frame clones and leaves some out. The sample records about 110,000 clones, around nine tenths being singletons. The specimen was PBMCs. The receptors here all came from a woman younger than 35 in good health and CMV-seronegative. The CDR3 runs from the conserved cysteine through the conserved F or W. Fields, in order: J gene, clone size, V gene, D gene, CDR3 protein, CDR3 DNA. D genes are given only for firm matches. Clone sizes are given selectively: once, few, many, or a class where the clone is expanded.

TRBJ1-5 | NA | TRBV19 | NA | CASSIEGNQPQHF | TGTGCCAGTAGTATCGAGGGAAATCAGCCCCAGCATTTT
TRBJ2-7 | once | TRBV5-4 | NA | CASTWGAGSGNEQYF | TGTGCCAGCACCTGGGGTGCGGGGAGTGGAAACGAGCAGTACTTC
TRBJ2-3 | NA | TRBV6-6 | NA | CASSYRVAGTDTQYF | TGTGCCAGCAGTTACCGAGTAGCGGGCACAGATACGCAGTATTTT
TRBJ1-5 | NA | TRBV4-3 | NA | CASSQDRARAPQHF | TGCGCCAGCAGCCAAGATAGAGCCCGCGCGCCCCAGCATTTT
TRBJ1-4 | NA | TRBV11-2 | NA | CASSFAWTPTTNEKLFF | TGTGCCAGCAGCTTCGCATGGACACCTACAACTAATGAAAAACTGTTTTTT
TRBJ1-5 | NA | TRBV14 | NA | CASSQDGGNQPQHF | TGTGCCAGCAGCCAAGACGGCGGGAATCAGCCCCAGCATTTT
TRBJ2-3 | once | TRBV11-2 | TRBD2 | CASSLAGGGFTDTQYF | TGTGCCAGCAGCCTTGCCGGGGGGGGGTTCACAGATACGCAGTATTTT
TRBJ1-5 | NA | TRBV28 | NA | CASRSDAGFQPQHF | TGTGCCAGCAGGTCCGACGCGGGGTTTCAGCCCCAGCATTTT
TRBJ2-1 | NA | TRBV9 | TRBD2 | CASSSLAGWDEQFF | TGTGCCAGCAGCTCTCTAGCGGGGTGGGATGAGCAGTTCTTC
TRBJ2-2 | NA | TRBV27 | TRBD1 | CASSTQGTGELFF | TGTGCCAGCAGTACACAGGGGACCGGGGAGCTGTTTTTT
TRBJ1-2 | once | TRBV5-1 | NA | CASSGTLAGLTLTDGYTF | TGCGCCAGCAGCGGGACACTCGCAGGGTTAACGTTGACGGATGGCTACACCTTC
TRBJ1-4 | NA | TRBV6-5 | TRBD1 | CASSRQGVKLFF | TGTGCCAGCAGTAGACAGGGGGTGAAACTGTTTTTT
TRBJ1-2 | NA | TRBV27 | TRBD1 | CASSQIGWTGTQRNYGYTF | TGTGCCAGCAGCCAGATTGGTTGGACAGGGACTCAAAGAAACTATGGCTACACCTTC
TRBJ2-1 | NA | TRBV19 | NA | CASSRSLAVEQFF | TGTGCCAGTAGTAGGTCTCTAGCAGTTGAGCAGTTCTTC
TRBJ1-1 | once | TRBV6-5 | TRBD1 | CASSAGGGGHTEAFF | TGTGCCAGCAGTGCAGGGGGAGGTGGGCACACTGAAGCTTTCTTT
TRBJ1-6 | NA | TRBV27 | NA | CASSRGSYNSPLHF | TGTGCCAGCAGTCGGGGCTCCTATAATTCACCCCTCCACTTT
TRBJ1-5 | NA | TRBV19 | TRBD1 | CASIEDRGRNQPQHF | TGTGCCAGTATAGAGGACAGGGGGAGGAATCAGCCCCAGCATTTT
TRBJ2-7 | NA | TRBV4-1 | TRBD2 | CASSQVAGGPYEQYF | TGCGCCAGCAGCCAAGTAGCGGGAGGGCCCTACGAGCAGTACTTC
TRBJ2-5 | NA | TRBV7-2 | TRBD2 | CASSVTSRVRETQYF | TGTGCCAGCAGCGTGACTAGCAGGGTCAGGGAGACCCAGTACTTC
TRBJ2-3 | NA | TRBV7-2 | TRBD2 | CASSGTSGLPTTDTQYF | TGTGCCAGCAGCGGGACTAGCGGTCTCCCTACCACAGATACGCAGTATTTT
TRBJ2-7 | NA | TRBV4-3 | TRBD1 | CASSQDYQGAREQYF | TGCGCCAGCAGCCAAGATTACCAGGGGGCGCGGGAGCAGTACTTC
TRBJ1-2 | NA | TRBV28 | NA | CASSLTTRTRQTDGYTF | TGTGCCAGCAGTCTAACAACCCGAACAAGACAGACTGATGGCTACACCTTC
TRBJ2-2 | NA | TRBV4-1 | NA | CASSQATGSGELFF | TGCGCCAGCAGCCAAGCCACGGGTTCCGGGGAGCTGTTTTTT
TRBJ2-5 | NA | TRBV2 | NA | CASSEKRLGHATQYF | TGTGCCAGCAGTGAGAAGCGGCTCGGGCACGCGACCCAGTACTTC
TRBJ2-6 | NA | TRBV4-3 | NA | CASSQDSSGYGANVLTF | TGCGCCAGCAGCCAAGATTCCTCGGGGTATGGGGCCAACGTCCTGACTTTC
TRBJ2-1 | NA | TRBV27 | NA | CASSITFSGEVNEQFF | TGTGCCAGCAGTATAACCTTTTCCGGGGAGGTGAATGAGCAGTTCTTC
TRBJ2-3 | NA | TRBV21-1 | NA | CASSTIGVAGDHTDTQYF | TGTGCCAGCAGCACAATAGGAGTAGCGGGAGACCACACAGATACGCAGTATTTT
TRBJ2-1 | NA | TRBV30 | TRBD2 | CAWKGAGGSYNEQFF | TGTGCCTGGAAAGGGGCGGGAGGATCCTACAATGAGCAGTTCTTC
TRBJ2-1 | NA | TRBV29-1 | TRBD2 | CSVERGGGAGSNEQFF | TGCAGCGTTGAAAGGGGCGGGGGGGCCGGTAGTAATGAGCAGTTCTTC